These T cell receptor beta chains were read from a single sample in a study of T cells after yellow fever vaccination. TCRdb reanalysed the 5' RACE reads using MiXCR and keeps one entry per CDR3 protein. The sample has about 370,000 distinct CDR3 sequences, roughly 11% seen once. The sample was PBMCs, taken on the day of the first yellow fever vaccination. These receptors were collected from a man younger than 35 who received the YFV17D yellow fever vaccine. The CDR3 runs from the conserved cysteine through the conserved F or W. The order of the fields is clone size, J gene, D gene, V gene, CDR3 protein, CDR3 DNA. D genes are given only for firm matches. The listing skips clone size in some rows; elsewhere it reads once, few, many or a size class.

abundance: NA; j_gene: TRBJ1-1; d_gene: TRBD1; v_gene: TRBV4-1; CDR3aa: CASSQRGLLNTEAFF; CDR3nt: TGCGCCAGCAGCCAAAGGGGGCTCCTGAACACTGAAGCTTTCTTT
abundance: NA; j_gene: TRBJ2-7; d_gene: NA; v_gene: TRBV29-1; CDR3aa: CSAGTPYEQYF; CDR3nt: TGCAGCGCCGGGACTCCCTACGAGCAGTACTTC
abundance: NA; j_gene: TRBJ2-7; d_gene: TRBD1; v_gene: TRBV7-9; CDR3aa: CASSLYGTDTYEQYF; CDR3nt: TGTGCCAGCAGCTTATATGGGACAGATACCTACGAGCAGTACTTC
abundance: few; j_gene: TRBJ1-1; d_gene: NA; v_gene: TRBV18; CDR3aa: CASSPREGNTEAFF; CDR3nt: TGTGCCAGCTCACCACGGGAGGGAAACACTGAAGCTTTCTTT
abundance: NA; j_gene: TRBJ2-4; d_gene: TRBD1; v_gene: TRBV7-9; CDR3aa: CASSPGTGVNIQYF; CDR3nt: TGTGCCAGCAGCCCTGGGACAGGGGTAAACATTCAGTACTTC
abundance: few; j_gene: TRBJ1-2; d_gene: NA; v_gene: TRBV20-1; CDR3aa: CSAIIPGAHDGYTF; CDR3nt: TGCAGTGCTATAATACCAGGCGCCCATGATGGCTACACCTTC
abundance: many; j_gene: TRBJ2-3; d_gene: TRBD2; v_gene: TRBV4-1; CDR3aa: CASSQVGTKGQYF; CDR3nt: TGCGCCAGCAGCCAAGTCGGGACTAAGGGGCAGTATTTT
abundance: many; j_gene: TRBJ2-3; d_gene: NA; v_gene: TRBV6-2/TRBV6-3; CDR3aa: CASSYRTDTQYF; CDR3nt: TGTGCCAGCAGTTATCGTACAGATACGCAGTATTTT
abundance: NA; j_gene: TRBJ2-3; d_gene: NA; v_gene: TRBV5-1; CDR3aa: CASSFIDTGTDTQYF; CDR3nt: TGCGCCAGCAGCTTCATAGACACCGGCACAGATACGCAGTATTTT
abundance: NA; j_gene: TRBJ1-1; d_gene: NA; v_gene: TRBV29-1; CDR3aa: CSAQRALGTEAFF; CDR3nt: TGCAGCGCCCAAAGGGCGCTGGGCACTGAAGCTTTCTTT
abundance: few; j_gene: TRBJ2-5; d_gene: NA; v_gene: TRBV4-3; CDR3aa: CASSSGLWETQYF; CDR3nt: TGCGCCAGCAGTTCGGGACTCTGGGAGACCCAGTACTTC
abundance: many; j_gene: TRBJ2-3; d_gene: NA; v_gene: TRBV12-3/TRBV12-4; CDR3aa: CASSDQGWTQYF; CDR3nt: TGTGCCAGCAGTGACCAGGGGTGGACGCAGTATTTT
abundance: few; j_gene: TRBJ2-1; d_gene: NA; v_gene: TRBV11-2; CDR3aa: CASSFPRAEQFF; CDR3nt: TGTGCCAGCAGTTTCCCCCGGGCAGAGCAGTTCTTC
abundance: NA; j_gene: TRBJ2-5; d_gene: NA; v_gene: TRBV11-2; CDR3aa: CASSPVLGEETQYF; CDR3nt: TGTGCCAGCAGCCCGGTTCTGGGGGAAGAGACCCAGTACTTC
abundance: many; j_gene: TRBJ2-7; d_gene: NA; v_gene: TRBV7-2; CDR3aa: CASSSGFSYEQYF; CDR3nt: TGTGCCAGCAGCTCCGGCTTTTCCTACGAGCAGTACTTC